This is a list of T cell receptor beta chains from one sample in a study of CD8 T cells in ankylosing spondylitis. TCRdb reprocessed the 5' RACE reads with MiXCR, giving one entry per CDR3 protein. This sample has some 200,000 distinct CDR3 sequences, with roughly 25% found just once. Sequencing input: blood, either unsorted or a sorted T cell fraction (not recorded which). The receptors here all came from a male donor with ankylosing spondylitis or in good health (not recorded which). The CDR3 runs from the conserved cysteine through the conserved F or W. A D gene is named only where the DNA matches it firmly. Size is omitted from some rows. Given values are once, few, many or a class for expanded clones.

TRBJ2-3	TRBV10-3	-	many	TGTGCCATCGAAGACAGCACAGATACGCAGTATTTT	CAIEDSTDTQYF
TRBJ2-1	TRBV20-1	TRBD2	few	TGCGTCCCCGGGGGGGAGGGTAATGAGCAGTTCTTC	CVPGGEGNEQFF
TRBJ1-1	TRBV4-3	-	many	TGCGCCAGCAGCCAAAACATTCACACTGAAGCTTTCTTT	CASSQNIHTEAFF
TRBJ2-3	TRBV20-1	TRBD2	few	TGCAGTGCATTGACTAGCGGGACGTCTGATACGCAGTATTTT	CSALTSGTSDTQYF
TRBJ2-1	TRBV5-1	-	few	TGCGCCAGCAGCTTGGTACGGGAGTCTCACAATGAGCAGTTCTTC	CASSLVRESHNEQFF
TRBJ1-6	TRBV12-3/TRBV12-4	-	once	TGTGCCAGCAGTTTTGGTAACGGGCGCAATTCACCCCTCCACTTT	CASSFGNGRNSPLHF
TRBJ2-7	TRBV3-1	TRBD2	many	TGTGCCAGCAGCCAAGCGGTGTCGAGCGGGAGGGCCGGGGAGCAGTACTTC	CASSQAVSSGRAGEQYF
TRBJ2-1	TRBV27	-	-	TGTGCCAGCTTCTCCAGGGGCGATGAGCAGTTCTTC	CASFSRGDEQFF
TRBJ2-1	TRBV12-3/TRBV12-4	-	few	TGTGCCAGCAGAACCCCTGGGCGCAATGAGCAGTTCTTC	CASRTPGRNEQFF
TRBJ2-7	TRBV4-3	-	once	TGCGCCAGCAGCCTAACGGTTCGGGGGAACGAGCAGTACTTC	CASSLTVRGNEQYF
TRBJ2-5	TRBV7-8	TRBD2	few	TGTGCCAGCAGCGAGACCCCCGTTGGGGCGGGAGGCGAGACCCAGTACTTC	CASSETPVGAGGETQYF
TRBJ2-4	TRBV5-6	-	-	TGTGCCAGCAGCTCGAGAGGGCGGACCTTGGACATTCAGTACTTC	CASSSRGRTLDIQYF
TRBJ2-3	TRBV3-1	TRBD1	-	TGTGCCAGCAGCCCTCGAAACCGACAGGGTGCTAGAGATACGCAGTATTTT	CASSPRNRQGARDTQYF
TRBJ1-5	TRBV12-3/TRBV12-4	-	few	TGTGCCAGCCGTTGGGGGGGCTTATTCAATCAGCCCCAGCATTTT	CASRWGGLFNQPQHF
TRBJ2-5	TRBV7-8	TRBD1	many	TGTGCCAGCAGCACCTGGGACAGGCAGCAAGAGACCCAGTACTTC	CASSTWDRQQETQYF
TRBJ2-5	TRBV5-1	TRBD2	-	TGCGCCAGCAGCAGCGGGAGTTCGCGGGAGACCCAGTACTTC	CASSSGSSRETQYF